Below, 29 T cell receptor beta chains from the same sample are listed, as sequenced in a study of blood T cell repertoires in COVID-19. Libraries were prepared by immunoSEQ multiplex PCR; TCRdb keeps only in-frame clonotypes and omits some of them. The sample carries 70,000 to 90,000 clones, 86% recorded once. What was sequenced was peripheral blood. These receptors came from a man aged 50 or older with active COVID-19.

The genes are TRBV6-6 and TRBJ2-1, with 13 positions matching TRBD2. CDR3 length equals 17 residues. From germline, CDR1 is MNHNY and CDR2 SVGAGI (reference sequence). V lost 5 bases and J lost 4; bases outside the gene matches: 8. The CDR3, as DNA: TGTGCCAGCAGTCCTCGAACGGGACTAGCGGGATACAATGAGCAGTTCTTC. It encodes CASSPRTGLAGYNEQFF.

The genes are TRBV5-1 and TRBJ2-1; 8 nucleotides agree with TRBD1. This CDR3 has 15 amino acids. The V and J ends lost 2 bases and 5 bases, in that order; junction bases with no gene match: 6. Germline V gives CDR1 SGHRS, CDR2 YFSETQ. The DNA of the CDR3 is TGCGCCAGCAGCTTACTACAGGGGGTGAACAATGAGCAGTTCTTC. Translation: CASSLLQGVNNEQFF.

V and J are TRBV21-1 and TRBJ2-3; whether TRBD1, the table's D call, matches the DNA was not checked. TRBV21-1 is a pseudogene locus. The CDR3 runs to 14 residues. CDR3 bases: TGTGCCAGCAGCAAAGTCGCAGGCACAGATACGCAGTATTTT. Amino acids: CASSKVAGTDTQYF.

V usage is TRBV14 and J usage is TRBJ2-3; maybe TRBD2 (6 bases). The CDR3 spans 16 residues. The germline gives CDR1 SGHDN, CDR2 FVKESK. The V gene lost 1 base and the J gene lost 8 bases, with 19 bases spanning the gap. The CDR3 DNA sequence: TGTGCCAGCAGCCAAGTCCTTCGAGCGGGTCGAGTTACGCAGTATTTT. Amino acid sequence: CASSQVLRAGRVTQYF.

CDR3 in amino acids: CASSPPPTEAFF. The CDR3, as DNA: TGTGCCAGCAGTCCTCCCCCCACTGAAGCTTTCTTT. The gene calls are TRBV12-3 or TRBV12-4 and TRBJ1-1; D unresolved. The ends were cut back, 5 bases at V and 4 bases at J, with 8 bases in the middle. This CDR3 comprises 12 residues.

The V and J genes are TRBV25-1 and TRBJ1-6; D unclear. CDR1 and CDR2 from the germline V gene are MGHDK and SYGVNS. The CDR3 runs to 17 residues. V lost 5 bases and J 8 bases, leaving 22 bases between the germline ends. CDR3 sequence (DNA): TGTGCCAGCAGTCCTGGGCTAACGGCGATTGTAGATTCACCCCTCCACTTT. Protein: CASSPGLTAIVDSPLHF. Drawing the rest from reference TRBV25-1 and TRBJ1-6, the complete variable domain is EADIYQTPRYLVIGTGKKITLECSQTMGHDKMYWYQQDPGMELHLIHYSYGVNSTEKGDLSSESTVSRIRTEHFPLTLESARPSHTSQYLCASSPGLTAIVDSPLHFGNGTRLTVT.

The CDR3 DNA follows: TGTGCCAGCGCTGGGGGCACCCAAGAGACCCAGTACTTC. This sequence encodes CASAGGTQETQYF. The chain links TRBV7-7 to TRBJ2-5; TRBD1 is a possible D gene (6 bases). This CDR3 comprises 13 residues. Deletions cut 8 bases from V and 1 base from J, with 11 bases between. CDR1 is SSHAT, CDR2 FNYEAQ, per germline (reference sequence).

This chain links TRBV18 with TRBJ1-2, with TRBD1 matching over 8 bases. This CDR3 comprises 15 residues. Per germline, CDR1 KGHSH and CDR2 LQKENI. V gave up 2 bases and J gave up 4 bases; unmatched junction bases: 6. CDR3 sequence (DNA): TGTGCCAGCTCACCATTAGACAGGGGTGGCTATGGCTACACCTTC. Translation: CASSPLDRGGYGYTF.

The chain uses TRBV14 and TRBJ1-2; D may be TRBD1 (5 bases). The V gene's germline CDR1 is SGHDN and CDR2 FVKESK. This CDR3 comprises 15 residues. The ends were cut back, 1 base at V and 3 bases at J, with 12 bases in the middle. CDR3 protein: CASSQASGFDYGYTF. The CDR3 nucleotides read TGTGCCAGCAGCCAAGCTTCAGGGTTCGACTATGGCTACACCTTC.

The chain joins TRBV4-3 to TRBJ1-2; 8 bases match TRBD1. Germline V gives CDR1 LGHNA, CDR2 YSLEER. V shed 0 bases, J shed 4 bases, and the junction held 4 bases outside the gene matches. The CDR3 covers 15 residues. This CDR3 is CASSQDGQGAYGYTF. The CDR3 DNA sequence: TGCGCCAGCAGCCAAGATGGCCAGGGGGCCTATGGCTACACCTTC.

The chain uses TRBV27 and TRBJ2-1; 8 positions match TRBD1. In germline, CDR1 is MNHEY, CDR2 SMNVEV (reference sequence). The V and J ends lost 0 bases and 5 bases, in that order; junction bases with no gene match: 9. This CDR3 has 17 amino acids. The CDR3, as DNA: TGTGCCAGCAGTTTATCGATTTTAGGGACAGGTCACAATGAGCAGTTCTTC. Its protein product is CASSLSILGTGHNEQFF.

This chain connects TRBV9 to TRBJ1-2; 10 nucleotides line up with TRBD1. Per germline, CDR1 SGDLS and CDR2 YYNGEE. V shed 4 bases and J 1 base; nucleotides not matched to a gene: 7. This CDR3 is built from 16 residues. CDR3: CASSPRWTGGNYGYTF. The CDR3 nucleotides are TGTGCCAGCAGCCCCCGTTGGACAGGGGGTAACTATGGCTACACCTTC.

V and J are TRBV27 and TRBJ1-2; D is perhaps TRBD1 (6 bases). CDR1 MNHEY and CDR2 SMNVEV come from the germline V gene (reference sequence). V was cut by 2 bases and J by 2 bases, with 9 bases left in between. The CDR3 has 14 amino acids. CDR3 in DNA: TGTGCCAGCAGTTTAGGGCAGGGGAACTATGGCTACACCTTC. It yields the protein CASSLGQGNYGYTF.

In its sample, this clone was seen a few times. The rearrangement joins TRBV20-1 to TRBJ2-7; 15 nucleotides align to TRBD2. The CDR3 totals 16 residues. V dropped 3 bases and J dropped 0; count of bases not matched to a gene: 3. CDR1 and CDR2 from the germline V gene are DFQATT and SNEGSKA (reference sequence). The CDR3 here is CSASGTSGRSSYEQYF. The CDR3 nucleotides read TGCAGTGCTAGTGGGACTAGCGGGAGGAGCTCCTACGAGCAGTACTTC.

This clone came up many times. The chain employs TRBV11-2 and TRBJ1-1; maybe TRBD1 (5 bases). Trimming cost V 8 bases and J 3 bases, with 13 bases left between them. This CDR3 spans 13 amino acids. Germline values: CDR1 SGHAT, CDR2 FQNNGV. The CDR3 DNA is TGTGCCAGCGCCCGGGGGATTTACACTGAAGCTTTCTTT. Amino acid sequence: CASARGIYTEAFF. Full variable domain (rest looked up from reference TRBV11-2 and TRBJ1-1): EAGVAQSPRYKIIEKRQSVAFWCNPISGHATLYWYQQILGQGPKLLIQFQNNGVVDDSQLPKDRFSAERLKGVDSTLKIQPAKLEDSAVYLCASARGIYTEAFFGQGTRLTVV.

This sequence joins TRBV19 and TRBJ1-5; TRBD1 matches at 10 bases. Trimming cost V 3 bases and J 2 bases; bases outside gene matches: 1. CDR1 is LNHDA, CDR2 SQIVND, per germline (reference sequence). The CDR3 consists of 15 residues. As DNA, the CDR3 is TGTGCCAGTAGTATGGACAGGGGGGGCAATCAGCCCCAGCATTTT. Its translation: CASSMDRGGNQPQHF.

DNA of the CDR3: TGTGCCAGCAGCCCTCCCGGGACTAGAGGTACCTACGAGCAGTACTTC. This translates into CASSPPGTRGTYEQYF. This rearrangement joins TRBV5-6 to TRBJ2-7; 8 bases are a match to TRBD2. CDR1 and CDR2 (germline): SGHDT, YYEEEE. J gave up 2 bases and V 4 bases, and 11 bases lay outside the gene matches. The length of the CDR3 is 16 residues.

V usage is TRBV6-2 or TRBV6-3 and J usage is TRBJ2-7; D is ambiguous. The germline V gene has CDR1 MNHEY and CDR2 SVGEGT. There are 11 residues in the CDR3. The V gene lost 4 bases and the J gene lost 2 bases, with 3 bases spanning the gap. The CDR3 DNA follows: TGTGCCAGCAGTTCAACCTACGAGCAGTACTTC. Translated: CASSSTYEQYF.

The V and J genes are TRBV27 and TRBJ2-6; 9 nucleotides match TRBD1. Germline assignment: CDR1 MNHEY and CDR2 SMNVEV (reference sequence). The CDR3 is 17 residues long. With V trimmed by 5 bases and J by 1 base, 6 bases remained unmatched. The CDR3 spells CASSGTGRLSGANVLTF. The CDR3 nucleotides read TGTGCCAGCAGTGGGACAGGGAGGTTGTCTGGGGCCAACGTCCTGACTTTC.

The V gene is TRBV27, the J gene TRBJ2-7; TRBD1 matches 7 bases. The CDR3 contains 16 residues. Germline V gene sequence: CDR1 MNHEY, CDR2 SMNVEV (reference sequence). Trimming at V came to 2 bases and at J to 5 bases, leaving 12 bases not matched to a gene. The CDR3 coding sequence is TGTGCCAGCAGTTTACGGCCGACAGGGTGGAAAGACGAGCAGTACTTC. It translates to CASSLRPTGWKDEQYF.

This chain links TRBV5-1 with TRBJ1-4; D is unresolved. The CDR3 is 16 residues long. V gave up 0 bases and J gave up 6 bases, with 15 bases separating them. Germline CDR1 and CDR2: SGHRS and YFSETQ. The CDR3 nucleotides are TGCGCCAGCAGCTTGGTTTTAGGGCGAGCGGATGAAAAACTGTTTTTT. Residues: CASSLVLGRADEKLFF.

The J gene is TRBJ1-5, the V gene TRBV18; D unclear. CDR1 is KGHSH, CDR2 LQKENI, per germline. The germline V and J ends were trimmed by 2 bases and 2 bases, with 10 bases remaining between them. CDR3 size: 15 residues. In DNA, the CDR3 is TGTGCCAGCTCACCAATGGGGAGCGGCAATCAGCCCCAGCATTTT. Translation gives CASSPMGSGNQPQHF.

The sample holds a few counts of this clone. V and J are TRBV6-2 or TRBV6-3 and TRBJ2-5; 13 bases map to TRBD2. The CDR3 runs to 16 residues. Per germline, CDR1 MNHEY and CDR2 SVGEGT. V shed 5 bases, J shed 5 bases, and the junction held 8 bases outside the gene matches. The CDR3 DNA reads as TGTGCCAGCAGTGTTAGACTAGCGGGAGGATGGGAGACCCAGTACTTC. Translating it yields CASSVRLAGGWETQYF.

The chain carries TRBV28 and TRBJ1-3; 9 bases are a match to TRBD1. Losses at the gene ends were 6 bases for V and 2 bases for J; bases not matched to a gene: 11. Germline lookup yields CDR1 MDHEN and CDR2 SYDVKM. The CDR3 has 17 residues. As DNA, the CDR3 is TGTGCCAGCAGGATGGGACAGGGTGGGAGAACTGGAAACACCATATATTTT. Protein: CASRMGQGGRTGNTIYF.

This clone has only a few counts. This chain connects TRBV15 to TRBJ1-3, with D tentatively TRBD1 (5 bases). CDR3 size: 14 residues. The V gene's germline CDR1 is LNHNV and CDR2 YYDKDF (reference sequence). Between the trimmed V and J ends, which lost 0 bases and 4 bases, there was a span of 7 bases. The CDR3 DNA follows: TGTGCCACCAGCAGAGATCCAGGGGGAAACACCATATATTTT. Protein: CATSRDPGGNTIYF.

The chain carries TRBV4-1 and TRBJ1-3; D might be TRBD1 (6 bases). CDR1 MGHRA and CDR2 YSYEKL come from the germline V gene. Trimming removed 5 bases from V and 4 bases from J, with 15 bases in between. There are 15 residues in the CDR3. The CDR3 bases are TGCGCCAGCAGCGCAGTAGGGGGAACAGGAAACACCATATATTTT. Protein sequence: CASSAVGGTGNTIYF.

The genes are TRBV15 and TRBJ2-1; 7 positions agree with TRBD1. V lost 4 bases and J lost 4; bases outside the gene matches: 13. This CDR3 is built from 17 residues. CDR1 is LNHNV, CDR2 YYDKDF, per germline (reference sequence). Written as DNA, the CDR3 is TGTGCCACCAGCACCGACCTCCGGGACAGACAATACAATGAGCAGTTCTTC. Translated, it gives CATSTDLRDRQYNEQFF.

This rearrangement joins TRBV4-1 to TRBJ2-2, with D unresolved. The CDR3 contains 13 residues. CDR1 is MGHRA and CDR2 is YSYEKL in the germline V gene. V was pared by 10 bases and J by 0 bases, with 9 bases between. CDR3 in amino acids: CAIGDTNTGELFF. CDR3 nucleotides: TGCGCCATCGGAGATACGAACACCGGGGAGCTGTTTTTT.

This clone was detected a few times. The genes are TRBV28 and TRBJ1-1; the match to TRBD1 covers 9 bases. V gave up 6 bases and J gave up 3 bases; unmatched junction bases: 11. The CDR3 consists of 16 residues. CDR1 is MDHEN, CDR2 SYDVKM, per germline. This CDR3 is CASSLGTGKTYTEAFF. CDR3 in DNA: TGTGCCAGCAGCCTCGGGACAGGGAAAACGTACACTGAAGCTTTCTTT.